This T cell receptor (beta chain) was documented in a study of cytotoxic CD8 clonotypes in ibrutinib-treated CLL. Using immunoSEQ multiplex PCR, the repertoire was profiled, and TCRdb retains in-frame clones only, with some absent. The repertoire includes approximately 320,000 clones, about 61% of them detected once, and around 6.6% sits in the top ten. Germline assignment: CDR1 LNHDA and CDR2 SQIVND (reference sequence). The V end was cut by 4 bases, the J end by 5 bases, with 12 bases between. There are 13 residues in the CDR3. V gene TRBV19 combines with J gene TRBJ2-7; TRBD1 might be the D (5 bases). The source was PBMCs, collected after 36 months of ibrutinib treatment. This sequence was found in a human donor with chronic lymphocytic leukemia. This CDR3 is CASSKIGRDEQYF. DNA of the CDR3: TGTGCCAGTAGTAAGATCGGCAGGGACGAGCAGTACTTC.